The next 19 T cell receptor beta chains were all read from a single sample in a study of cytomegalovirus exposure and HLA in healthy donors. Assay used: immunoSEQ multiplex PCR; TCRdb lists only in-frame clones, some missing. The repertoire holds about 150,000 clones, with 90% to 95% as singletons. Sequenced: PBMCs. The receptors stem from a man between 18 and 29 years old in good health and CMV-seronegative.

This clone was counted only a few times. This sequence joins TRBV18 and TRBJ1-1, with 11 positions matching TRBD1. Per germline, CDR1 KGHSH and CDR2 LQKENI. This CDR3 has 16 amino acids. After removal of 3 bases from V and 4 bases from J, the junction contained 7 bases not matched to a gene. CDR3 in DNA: TGTGCCAGCTCACCCGCCCCGGGACAGGGGGGCACTGAAGCTTTCTTT. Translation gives CASSPAPGQGGTEAFF.

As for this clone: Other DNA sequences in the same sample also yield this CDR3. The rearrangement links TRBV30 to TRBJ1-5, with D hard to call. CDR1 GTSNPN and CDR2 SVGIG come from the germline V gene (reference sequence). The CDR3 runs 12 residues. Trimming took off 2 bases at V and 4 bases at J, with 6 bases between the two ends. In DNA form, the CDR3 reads TGTGCCTGGAGTCGAGGAAATCAGCCCCAGCATTTT. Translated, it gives CAWSRGNQPQHF.

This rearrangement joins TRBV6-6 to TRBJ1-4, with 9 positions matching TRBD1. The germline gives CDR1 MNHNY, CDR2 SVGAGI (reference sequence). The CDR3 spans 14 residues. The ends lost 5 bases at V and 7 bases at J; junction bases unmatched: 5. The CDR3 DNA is TGTGCCAGCAGTGCCGGACAGGGGTCTGAAAAACTGTTTTTT. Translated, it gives CASSAGQGSEKLFF.

The CDR3 loop is CAGGYRGGDHSYEQYF. In nucleotides, the CDR3 is TGTGCCGGGGGGTACCGGGGAGGGGACCACTCCTACGAGCAGTACTTC. The rearrangement joins TRBV2 to TRBJ2-7; the match to TRBD2 covers 7 bases. This CDR3 comprises 16 residues. The germline V gene has CDR1 SNHLY and CDR2 FYNNEI. The V and J ends lost 11 bases and 0 bases, in that order; junction bases with no gene match: 16.

DNA of the CDR3: TGTGCCAGCAGCCGACGCAAAACGGACAGGGGGCTCTACGAGCAGTACTTC. This sequence encodes CASSRRKTDRGLYEQYF. The chain employs TRBV5-6 and TRBJ2-7; TRBD1 matches 11 bases. The CDR3 runs to 17 residues. Germline CDR1 SGHDT, CDR2 YYEEEE. V gave up 4 bases and J gave up 3 bases; unmatched junction bases: 12.

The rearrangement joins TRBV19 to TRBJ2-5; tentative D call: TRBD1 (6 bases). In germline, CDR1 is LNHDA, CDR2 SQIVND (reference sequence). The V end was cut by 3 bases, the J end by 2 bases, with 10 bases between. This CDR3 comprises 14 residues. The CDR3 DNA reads TGTGCCAGTAGTATGGACAGCTTACAAGAGACCCAGTACTTC. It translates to CASSMDSLQETQYF.

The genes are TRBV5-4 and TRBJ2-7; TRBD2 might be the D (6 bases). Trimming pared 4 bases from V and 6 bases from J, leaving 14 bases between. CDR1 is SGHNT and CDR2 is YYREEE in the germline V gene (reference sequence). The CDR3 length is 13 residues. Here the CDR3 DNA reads TGTGCCAGCAGCCTGCCCGCGGGAAGCGAGCAGTACTTC. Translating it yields CASSLPAGSEQYF.

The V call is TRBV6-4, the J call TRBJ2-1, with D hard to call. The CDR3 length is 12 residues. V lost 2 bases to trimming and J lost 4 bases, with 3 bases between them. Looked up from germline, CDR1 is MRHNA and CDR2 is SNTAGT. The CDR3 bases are TGTGCCAGCAGTGACGCGTACAATGAGCAGTTCTTC. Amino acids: CASSDAYNEQFF.

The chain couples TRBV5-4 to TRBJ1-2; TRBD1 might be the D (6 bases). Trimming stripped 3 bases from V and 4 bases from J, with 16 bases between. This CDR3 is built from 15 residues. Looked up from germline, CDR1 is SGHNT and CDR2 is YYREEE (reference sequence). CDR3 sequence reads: CASSSTGREAYGYTF. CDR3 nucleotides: TGTGCCAGCAGCTCTACAGGGAGGGAGGCCTATGGCTACACCTTC.

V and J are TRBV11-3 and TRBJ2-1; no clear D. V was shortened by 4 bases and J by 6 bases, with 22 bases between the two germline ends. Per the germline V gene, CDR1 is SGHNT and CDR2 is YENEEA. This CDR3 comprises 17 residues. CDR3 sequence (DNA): TGTGCCAGCAGCTCCTCTGGGCGTACACTTACCCTCAATGAGCAGTTCTTC. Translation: CASSSSGRTLTLNEQFF.

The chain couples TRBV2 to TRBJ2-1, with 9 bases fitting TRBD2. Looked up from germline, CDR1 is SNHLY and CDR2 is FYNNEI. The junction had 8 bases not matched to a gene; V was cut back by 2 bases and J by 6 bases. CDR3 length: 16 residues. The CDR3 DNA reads TGTGCCAGCAGTGAATCTATAGCGGGGGCCCTCAATGAGCAGTTCTTC. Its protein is CASSESIAGALNEQFF.

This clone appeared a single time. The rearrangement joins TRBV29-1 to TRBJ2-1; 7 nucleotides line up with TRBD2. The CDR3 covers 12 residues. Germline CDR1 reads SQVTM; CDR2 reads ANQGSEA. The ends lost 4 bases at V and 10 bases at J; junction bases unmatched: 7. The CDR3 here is CSVASGVGEQFF. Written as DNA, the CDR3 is TGCAGCGTTGCGAGCGGGGTAGGGGAGCAGTTCTTC.

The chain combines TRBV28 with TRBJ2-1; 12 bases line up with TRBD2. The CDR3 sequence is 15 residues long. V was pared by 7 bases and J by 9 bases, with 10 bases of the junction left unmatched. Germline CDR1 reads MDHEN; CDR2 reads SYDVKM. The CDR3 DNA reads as TGTGCCAGCACCCCGGCTAGCGGGAGGGAGGCTGAGCAGTTCTTC. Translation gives CASTPASGREAEQFF. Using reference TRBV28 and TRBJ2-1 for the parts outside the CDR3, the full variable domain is DVKVTQSSRYLVKRTGEKVFLECVQDMDHENMFWYRQDPGLGLRLIYFSYDVKMKEKGDIPEGYSVSREKKERFSLILESASTNQTSMYLCASTPASGREAEQFFGPGTRLTVL.

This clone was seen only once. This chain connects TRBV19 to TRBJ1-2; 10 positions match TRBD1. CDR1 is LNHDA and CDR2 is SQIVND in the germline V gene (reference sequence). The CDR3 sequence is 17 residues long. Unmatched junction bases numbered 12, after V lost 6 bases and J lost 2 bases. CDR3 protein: CASRHPGQGTLNYGYTF. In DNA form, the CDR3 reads TGTGCCAGTAGACACCCGGGACAGGGGACCCTCAACTATGGCTACACCTTC.

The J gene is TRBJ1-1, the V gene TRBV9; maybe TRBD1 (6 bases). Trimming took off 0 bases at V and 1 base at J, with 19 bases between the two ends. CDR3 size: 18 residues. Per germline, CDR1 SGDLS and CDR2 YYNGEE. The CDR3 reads CASSVGPPTGLGNTEAFF. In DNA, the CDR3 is TGTGCCAGCAGCGTAGGCCCCCCCACAGGGCTGGGGAACACTGAAGCTTTCTTT.

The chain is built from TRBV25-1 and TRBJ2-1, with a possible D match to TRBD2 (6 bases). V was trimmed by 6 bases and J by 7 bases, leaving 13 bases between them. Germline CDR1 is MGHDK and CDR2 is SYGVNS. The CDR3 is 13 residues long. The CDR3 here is CASRGGGKNEQFF. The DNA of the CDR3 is TGTGCCAGCAGGGGTGGGGGGAAGAATGAGCAGTTCTTC.

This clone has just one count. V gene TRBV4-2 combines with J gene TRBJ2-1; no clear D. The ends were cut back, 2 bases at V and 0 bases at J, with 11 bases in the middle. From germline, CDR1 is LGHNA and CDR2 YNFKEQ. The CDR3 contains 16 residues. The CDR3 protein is CASSQSTVNSYNEQFF. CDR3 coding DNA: TGTGCCAGCAGCCAATCCACAGTAAACTCCTACAATGAGCAGTTCTTC.

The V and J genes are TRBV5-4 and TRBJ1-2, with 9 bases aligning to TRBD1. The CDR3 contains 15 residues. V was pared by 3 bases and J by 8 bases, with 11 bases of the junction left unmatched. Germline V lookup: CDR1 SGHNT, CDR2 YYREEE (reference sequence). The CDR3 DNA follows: TGTGCCAGCAGCTCCGTCGATAACAGGGGGCGAGGCTACACCTTC. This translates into CASSSVDNRGRGYTF.

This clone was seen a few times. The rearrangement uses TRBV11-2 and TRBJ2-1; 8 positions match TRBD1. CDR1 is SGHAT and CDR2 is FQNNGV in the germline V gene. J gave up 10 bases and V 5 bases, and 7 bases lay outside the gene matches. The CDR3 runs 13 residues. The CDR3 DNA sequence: TGTGCCAGCAGCCTGGGACAGGTTGAGGAGCAGTTCTTC. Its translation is CASSLGQVEEQFF.